This record concerns one T cell receptor beta chain sequence. As yet, its antigen is unknown. The sample is drawn from a study of cytomegalovirus exposure and HLA in healthy donors. Overall study results and limits: When the data were analyzed later, several of the most significant clusters appeared to be linked to common viral pathogens. Reportedly, HLA-A and HLA-B alleles of most subjects were accurately predicted from TCR beta.

At collection, donors were nominally healthy, but unrecorded immune exposures were probable. The PCR ran on 60 Vbeta and 13 Jbeta primers. The assay was immunoSEQ multiplex PCR, and TCRdb's table has in-frame clones only and misses some. The data contain under 200,000 clones, just under 80% of them seen just once; the ten biggest clones take up approximately 1.3%. Specimen: PBMCs. The receptor comes from a man aged 25 to 40 in good health and CMV-seronegative.

CDR3 loop: CASSSLANSGSRSDTQYF. In nucleotides, the CDR3 is TGCGCCAGCAGCTCCCTAGCTAATAGCGGGAGTCGGTCAGATACGCAGTATTTT. V usage is TRBV5-1 and J usage is TRBJ2-3; 9 nucleotides align to TRBD2. Germline values: CDR1 SGHRS, CDR2 YFSETQ. The CDR3 is made up of 18 amino acids. J gave up 4 bases and V 3 bases, and 15 bases lay outside the gene matches.